What follows are 11 T cell receptor beta chains derived from one specimen sequenced in a study of CD8 T cells in ankylosing spondylitis. Study results and limitations: It appeared that ankylosing spondylitis blood was characterized by a TCR beta motif of fewer than 10 highly homologous variants.

These TCRs are of unknown antigen specificity. TCRdb analysed the 5' RACE reads with MiXCR anew, one entry per CDR3 protein. Among 500,000 to 650,000 distinct CDR3 sequences listed, roughly 5.3% were seen once. The sample was blood, either unsorted or a sorted T cell fraction (not recorded which). The source of these receptors is a male donor with ankylosing spondylitis.

This clonotype was detected many times. The chain links TRBV27 to TRBJ1-5; no definite D call. Trimming left V 6 bases short and J 7 bases short, with 13 bases between. CDR1 MNHEY and CDR2 SMNVEV come from the germline V gene (reference sequence). This CDR3 spans 13 amino acids. The CDR3 bases are TGTGCCAGCAGCTCTGGGTTAAGGCAGCCCCAGCATTTT. Translated: CASSSGLRQPQHF.

This clonotype was seen many times. The V gene is TRBV10-1, the J gene TRBJ2-7, with D possibly being TRBD2 (6 bases). Germline V lookup: CDR1 WNHNN, CDR2 SYGVQD (reference sequence). CDR3 size: 13 residues. V was trimmed by 3 bases and J by 2 bases, leaving 8 bases between them. CDR3 coding DNA: TGCGCCAGCAGTGATCGCGGGGCCTACGAGCAGTACTTC. It yields the protein CASSDRGAYEQYF.

This clonotype was recorded many times. The CDR3 here is CASSQGQGREQFF. The CDR3 region has the DNA TGTGCCAGCAGCCAGGGCCAAGGTCGCGAGCAGTTCTTC. The V and J genes are TRBV3-1 and TRBJ2-1; no clear D gene. Trimming pared 3 bases from V and 10 bases from J, leaving 13 bases between. The germline CDR1 and CDR2 sequences are LGHDT and YNNKEL (reference sequence). The CDR3 has 13 amino acids.

This clonotype was observed at least ten times. Written as DNA, the CDR3 is TGTGCCAGCAGCTTAGTGGCAGATCATTACAATGAGCAGTTCTTC. As protein: CASSLVADHYNEQFF. The chain is built from TRBV7-2 and TRBJ2-1; the D is unclear. The V gene's germline CDR1 is SGHTA and CDR2 FQGNSA. V lost 1 base to trimming and J lost 4 bases, with 11 bases between them. The CDR3 consists of 15 residues.

This clonotype was seen at least ten times. The chain joins TRBV5-1 to TRBJ2-5, with D possibly matching TRBD2 (6 bases). V was shortened by 0 bases and J by 5 bases, with 14 bases between the two germline ends. Per germline, CDR1 SGHRS and CDR2 YFSETQ. There are 15 residues in the CDR3. CDR3 nucleotide sequence: TGCGCCAGCAGCTTGGAACTCGGGGGTAGGGAGACCCAGTACTTC. It encodes CASSLELGGRETQYF.

Worth noting for this clonotype: This may arise from a read error, as a much more abundant clone is one base away. This chain links TRBV6-2 or TRBV6-3 with TRBJ2-1; D gene ambiguous. V was shortened by 1 base and J by 3 bases, with 4 bases between the two germline ends. There are 13 residues in the CDR3. Germline CDR1 reads MNHEY; CDR2 reads SVGEGT. CDR3 DNA: TGTGCCAGCAGTTACTGGGACTACAATGAGCAGTTCTTC. Protein sequence: CASSYWDYNEQFF.

In this sample, this clonotype turned up many times. The chain carries TRBV20-1 and TRBJ2-1; 7 bases fit TRBD2. The CDR3 covers 11 residues. CDR1 and CDR2 (germline): DFQATT, SNEGSKA (reference sequence). V lost 6 bases to trimming and J lost 7 bases; unmatched junction nucleotides: 3. The CDR3 DNA is TGCAGTGCCTACGGGGGGAATGAGCAGTTCTTC. Its protein product is CSAYGGNEQFF.

This clonotype was seen many times. J is TRBJ2-3 and V is TRBV12-3 or TRBV12-4, with D perhaps TRBD2 (6 bases). The CDR3 loop spans 15 amino acids. Between the trimmed V and J ends, which lost 5 bases and 0 bases, there was a span of 12 bases. Here the CDR3 reads CASSPLSGSTDTQYF. In DNA, the CDR3 is TGTGCCAGCAGTCCCCTCAGCGGGAGCACAGATACGCAGTATTTT.

In this sample, this clonotype turned up many times. V usage is TRBV6-2 or TRBV6-3 and J usage is TRBJ1-6, with TRBD1 matching over 9 bases. The CDR3 is 20 amino acids. Unmatched junction bases numbered 19, after V lost 4 bases and J lost 6 bases. In germline, CDR1 is MNHEY, CDR2 SVGEGT. In DNA form, the CDR3 reads TGTGCCAGCAGTTCACGCCGCCCCGGGACAGGGCCCGTGTCTAATTCACCCCTCCACTTT. Its translation: CASSSRRPGTGPVSNSPLHF.

This clonotype was seen a handful of times. The rearrangement links TRBV2 to TRBJ2-7; D possibly matches TRBD1 or TRBD2 (6 bases each). This CDR3 spans 13 amino acids. V lost 2 bases and J 6 bases, leaving 11 bases between the germline ends. Germline V lookup: CDR1 SNHLY, CDR2 FYNNEI. Here the CDR3 reads CASSERGVGEQYF. In DNA form, the CDR3 reads TGTGCCAGCAGTGAAAGGGGGGTAGGCGAGCAGTACTTC.

This clonotype was counted at least ten times. This rearrangement joins TRBV29-1 to TRBJ1-2; TRBD1 matches 8 bases. Germline trimming cut 5 bases from V and 4 bases from J; bases unmatched to any gene: 6. The length of the CDR3 is 13 residues. Germline CDR1 and CDR2: SQVTM and ANQGSEA. This chain's CDR3 is CSVKDREAYGYTF. The CDR3 DNA reads TGCAGCGTTAAGGACAGGGAGGCCTATGGCTACACCTTC. Combining the CDR3 with reference TRBV29-1 and TRBJ1-2 gives the whole variable domain SAVISQKPSRDICQRGTSLTIQCQVDSQVTMMFWYRQQPGQSLTLIATANQGSEATYESGFVIDKFPISRPNLTFSTLTVSNMSPEDSSIYLCSVKDREAYGYTFGSGTRLTVV.